This TCR beta chain was documented in a study of OX40 agonist ivuxolimab in advanced cancers. Produced via immunoSEQ multiplex PCR; TCRdb's table is partial and in-frame only. The sample gives approximately 100,000 clones, about 90% of which show up once; roughly 0.53% is in the top ten. This clone is a singleton in its sample. Germline V gives CDR1 SGHDT, CDR2 YYEEEE. Trimming stripped 5 bases from V and 2 bases from J, with 8 bases between. The CDR3 covers 12 residues. The TCR was taken from an adult with an advanced solid tumor such as melanoma, head and neck, liver or kidney cancer. This chain links TRBV5-6 with TRBJ2-7; no clear D gene. The input for sequencing was CD4+ or CD8+ T cells sorted from blood, taken in a trial of the OX40 agonist ivuxolimab. This CDR3 reads CASSLTTYEQYF. CDR3 sequence (DNA): TGTGCCAGCAGTCTGACCACCTACGAGCAGTACTTC. The full variable domain, in which reference TRBV5-6 and TRBJ2-7 provide the parts outside the CDR3, is DAGVTQSPTHLIKTRGQQVTLRCSPKSGHDTVSWYQQALGQGPQFIFQYYEEEERQRGNFPDRFSGHQFPNYSSELNVNALLLGDSALYLCASSLTTYEQYFGPGTRLTVT.